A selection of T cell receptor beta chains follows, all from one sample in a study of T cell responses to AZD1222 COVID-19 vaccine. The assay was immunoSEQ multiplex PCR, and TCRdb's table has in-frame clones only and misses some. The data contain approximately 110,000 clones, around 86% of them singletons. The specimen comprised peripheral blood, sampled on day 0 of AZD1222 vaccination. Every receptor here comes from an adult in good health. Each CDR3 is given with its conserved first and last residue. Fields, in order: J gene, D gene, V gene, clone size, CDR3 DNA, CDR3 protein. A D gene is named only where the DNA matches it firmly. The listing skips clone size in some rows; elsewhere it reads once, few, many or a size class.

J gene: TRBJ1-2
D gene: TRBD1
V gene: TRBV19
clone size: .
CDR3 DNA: TGTGCCAGTAGTACCAGGGGGGACTTAGATGGCTACACCTTC
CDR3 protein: CASSTRGDLDGYTF

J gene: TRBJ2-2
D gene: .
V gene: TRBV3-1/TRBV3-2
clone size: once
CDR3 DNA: TGTGCCAGCGGGCGTCGGGGGTTCGGAACCGGGGAGCTGTTTTTT
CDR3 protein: CASGRRGFGTGELFF

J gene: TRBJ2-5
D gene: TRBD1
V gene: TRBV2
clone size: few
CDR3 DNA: TGTGCCAGCACCAGCCAACGGATCAGGGGGGAGACCCAGTACTTC
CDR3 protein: CASTSQRIRGETQYF

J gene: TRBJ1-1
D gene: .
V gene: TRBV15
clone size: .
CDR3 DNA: TGTGCCACCGCGACAGGAACAAGGGCCGTAGGGACTGAAGCTTTCTTT
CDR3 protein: CATATGTRAVGTEAFF

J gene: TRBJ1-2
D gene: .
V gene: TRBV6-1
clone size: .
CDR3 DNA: TGTGCCAGCAGTGAAGAACCCACAGGGTACTATGGCTACACCTTC
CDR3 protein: CASSEEPTGYYGYTF

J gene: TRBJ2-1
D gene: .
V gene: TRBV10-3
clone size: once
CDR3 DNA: TGTGCCATCAGTGACCGCGGGGAAACTGAGTTCAATGAGCAGTTCTTC
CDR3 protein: CAISDRGETEFNEQFF

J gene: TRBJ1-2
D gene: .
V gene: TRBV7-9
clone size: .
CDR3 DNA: TGTGCCAGCAGACCGCCTACTGATGGCTACACCTTC
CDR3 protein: CASRPPTDGYTF

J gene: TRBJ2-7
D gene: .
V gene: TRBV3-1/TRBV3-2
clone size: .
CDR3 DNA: TGTGCCAGCAGCCAAGTGGGCGGGACAACTTCCTACGAGCAGTACTTC
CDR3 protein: CASSQVGGTTSYEQYF

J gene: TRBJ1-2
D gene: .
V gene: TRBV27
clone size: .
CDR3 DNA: TGTGCCAGCAGTTTAACTCAATCCTATGGCTACACCTTC
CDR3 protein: CASSLTQSYGYTF

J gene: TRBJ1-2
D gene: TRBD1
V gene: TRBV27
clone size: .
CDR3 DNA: TGTGCCAGCAGACCCACAGGGGGGTACTATGGCTACACCTTC
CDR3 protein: CASRPTGGYYGYTF

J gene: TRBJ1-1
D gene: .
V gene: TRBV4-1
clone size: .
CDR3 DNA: TGCGCCAGCAGGCGTCAGGGCGAGGTTACTGAAGCTTTCTTT
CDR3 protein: CASRRQGEVTEAFF

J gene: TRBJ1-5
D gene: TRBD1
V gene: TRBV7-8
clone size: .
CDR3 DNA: TGTGCCAGCAGCTTAGTCGCGGGGACAGATTATCAGCCCCAGCATTTT
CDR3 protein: CASSLVAGTDYQPQHF

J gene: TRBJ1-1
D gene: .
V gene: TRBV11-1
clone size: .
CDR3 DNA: TGTGCCAGCAGCTTATGGGGCCGGGAAGACACTGAAGCTTTCTTT
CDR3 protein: CASSLWGREDTEAFF

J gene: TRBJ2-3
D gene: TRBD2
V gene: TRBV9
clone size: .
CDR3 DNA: TGTGCCAGCAGTCCACTAGCGGGGGCTAGCACAGATACGCAGTATTTT
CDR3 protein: CASSPLAGASTDTQYF

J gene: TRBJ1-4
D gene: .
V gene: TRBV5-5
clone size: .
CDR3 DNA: TGTGCCAGCAGCCTCCGGGAGGGGGTGAATGAAAAACTGTTTTTT
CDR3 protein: CASSLREGVNEKLFF

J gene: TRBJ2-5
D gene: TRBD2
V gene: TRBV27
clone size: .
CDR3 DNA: TGTGCCAGCAGCACAACGGGACTAGCGGGGTGGGAGACCCAGTACTTC
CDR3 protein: CASSTTGLAGWETQYF

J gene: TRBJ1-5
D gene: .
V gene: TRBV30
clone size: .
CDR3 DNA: TGTGCCTGGAGTATCTATAGCAATCAGCCCCAGCATTTT
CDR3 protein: CAWSIYSNQPQHF

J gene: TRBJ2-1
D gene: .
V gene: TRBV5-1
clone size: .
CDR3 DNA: TGCGCCAGCAGCTTATCCGGGGGAACCTACAATGAGCAGTTCTTC
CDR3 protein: CASSLSGGTYNEQFF

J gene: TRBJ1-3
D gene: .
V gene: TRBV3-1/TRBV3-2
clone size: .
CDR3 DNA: TGTGCCAGCAGCCAACCGGAGGCCTCGAAGGGAAACACCATATATTTT
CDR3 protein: CASSQPEASKGNTIYF

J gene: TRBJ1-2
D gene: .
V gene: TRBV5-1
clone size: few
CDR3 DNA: TGCGCCAGCAGCTTCGGCCAGGACGAAGGAGGCTACACCTTC
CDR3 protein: CASSFGQDEGGYTF

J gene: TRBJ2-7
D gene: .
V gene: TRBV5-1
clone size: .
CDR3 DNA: TGCGCCAGCAGCTTGGAGGTAAAAGTTTACGAGCAGTACTTC
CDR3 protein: CASSLEVKVYEQYF

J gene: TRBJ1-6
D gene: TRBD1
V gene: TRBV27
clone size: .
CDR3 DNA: TGTGCCAGCAGCCCCAATGACAGGGGGAATAATTCACCCCTCCACTTT
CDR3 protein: CASSPNDRGNNSPLHF

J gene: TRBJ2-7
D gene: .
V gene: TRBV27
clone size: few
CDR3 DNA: TGTGCCAGCTCTCCCGGGCAGGAGACTCCCTACGAGCAGTACTTC
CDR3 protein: CASSPGQETPYEQYF

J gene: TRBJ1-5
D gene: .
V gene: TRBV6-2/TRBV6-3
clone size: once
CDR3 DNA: TGTGCCAGCAGTTACTCGGATGGACATCAGCCCCAGCATTTT
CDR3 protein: CASSYSDGHQPQHF

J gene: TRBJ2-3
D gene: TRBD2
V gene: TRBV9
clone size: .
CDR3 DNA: TGTGCCAGCAGCGTAGGCGCGGGGAGGGGAGATACGCAGTATTTT
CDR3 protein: CASSVGAGRGDTQYF

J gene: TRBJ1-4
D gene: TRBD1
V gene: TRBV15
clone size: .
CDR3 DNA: TGTGCCACCAGCGCCCGACAGGGTAATGAAAAACTGTTTTTT
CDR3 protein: CATSARQGNEKLFF

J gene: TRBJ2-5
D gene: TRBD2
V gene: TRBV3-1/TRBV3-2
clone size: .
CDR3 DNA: TGTGCCAGCAGCCAAGAGGCGGGGGAAGAGACCCAGTACTTC
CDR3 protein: CASSQEAGEETQYF

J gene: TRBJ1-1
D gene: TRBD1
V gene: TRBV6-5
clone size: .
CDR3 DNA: TGTGCCAGCAGTTACGGGACAGGGGGCACTGAAGCTTTCTTT
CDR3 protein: CASSYGTGGTEAFF

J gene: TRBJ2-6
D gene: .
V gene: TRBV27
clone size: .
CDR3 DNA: TGTGCCAGCAGTCCAGACAGGTCCTCAGGGGCCAACGTCCTGACTTTC
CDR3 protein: CASSPDRSSGANVLTF

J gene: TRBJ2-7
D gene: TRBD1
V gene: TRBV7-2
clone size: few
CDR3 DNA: TGTGCCAGCAGCTTAGTAGGGGGGACAGGGGTAGAGCAGTACTTC
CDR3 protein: CASSLVGGTGVEQYF

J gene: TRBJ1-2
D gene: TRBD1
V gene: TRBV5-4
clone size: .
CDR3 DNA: TGTGCCAGCAGCCGCACCGACAGGGGTCATGGCTACACCTTC
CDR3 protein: CASSRTDRGHGYTF

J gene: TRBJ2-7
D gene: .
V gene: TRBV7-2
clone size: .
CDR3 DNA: TGTGCCAGCAGCCCCGTAGCGCCAGTTGGGCAGTACTTC
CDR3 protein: CASSPVAPVGQYF

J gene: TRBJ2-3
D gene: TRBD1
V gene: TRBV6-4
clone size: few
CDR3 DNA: TGTGCCAGCAGTGACGGAGACAGGGCCACAGATACGCAGTATTTT
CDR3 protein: CASSDGDRATDTQYF

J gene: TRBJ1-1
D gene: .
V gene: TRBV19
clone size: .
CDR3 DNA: TGTGCCAGTAGTCTCAGCGGATCTTACACTGAAGCTTTCTTT
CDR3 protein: CASSLSGSYTEAFF

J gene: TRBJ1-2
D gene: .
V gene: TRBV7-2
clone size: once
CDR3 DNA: TGTGCCAGCAGCTTAGCCTCTGGCAGAGCGTTAGGCTACACCTTC
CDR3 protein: CASSLASGRALGYTF

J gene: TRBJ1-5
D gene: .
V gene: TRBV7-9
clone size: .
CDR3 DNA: TGTGCCAGCGCACCGACGATCGATCAGCCCCAGCATTTT
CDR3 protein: CASAPTIDQPQHF

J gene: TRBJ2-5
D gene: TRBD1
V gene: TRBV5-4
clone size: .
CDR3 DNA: TGTGCCAGCAGTGACAGGGCGGAGAGAGAGACCCAGTACTTC
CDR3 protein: CASSDRAERETQYF

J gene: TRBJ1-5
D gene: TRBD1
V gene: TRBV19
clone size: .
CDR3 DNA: TGTGCCAGTAGTATAGTAGGGGGCGAGGGGCAGCCCCAGCATTTT
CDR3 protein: CASSIVGGEGQPQHF

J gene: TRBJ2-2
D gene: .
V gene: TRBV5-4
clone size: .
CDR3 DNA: TGTGCCAGCACCCCCGATCGGTGGGACACCGGGGAGCTGTTTTTT
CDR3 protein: CASTPDRWDTGELFF

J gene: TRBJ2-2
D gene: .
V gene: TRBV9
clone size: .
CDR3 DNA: TGTGCCAGCAGCGTAGCTGCGCAGATAACCGGGGAGCTGTTTTTT
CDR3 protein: CASSVAAQITGELFF

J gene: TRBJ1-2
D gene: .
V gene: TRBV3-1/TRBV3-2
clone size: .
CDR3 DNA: TGTGCCAGCAGCCAAGCCCCACTAACAAAGAATGGCTACACCTTC
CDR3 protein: CASSQAPLTKNGYTF

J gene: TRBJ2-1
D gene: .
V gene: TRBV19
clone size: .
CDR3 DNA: TGTGCCAGTAGTATTTCTCTGACTATCCTGTACAATGAGCAGTTCTTC
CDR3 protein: CASSISLTILYNEQFF

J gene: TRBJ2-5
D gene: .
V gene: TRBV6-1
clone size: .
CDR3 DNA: TGTGCCAGCAGTGAAGAATTTGGGGGCCCGGAGACCCAGTACTTC
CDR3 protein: CASSEEFGGPETQYF

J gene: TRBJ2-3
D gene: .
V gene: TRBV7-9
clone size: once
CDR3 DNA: TGTGCCAGCAGCACCGGGCCAGATACGCAGTATTTT
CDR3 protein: CASSTGPDTQYF

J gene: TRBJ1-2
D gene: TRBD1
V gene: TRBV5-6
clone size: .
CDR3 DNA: TGTGCCAGCAGCTACGGGACAGGTTTTGGCTACACCTTC
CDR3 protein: CASSYGTGFGYTF

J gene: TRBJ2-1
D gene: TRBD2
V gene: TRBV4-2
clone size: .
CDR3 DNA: TGTGCCAGCAGCCGCGTGGCGGGGGGGCCCGGGGATGAGCAGTTCTTC
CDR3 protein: CASSRVAGGPGDEQFF